The 20 T cell receptor beta chains below come from one sample, sequenced in a study of shared T cell receptors in the human thymus. The assay was immunoSEQ multiplex PCR, and TCRdb's table has in-frame clones only and misses some. The sample has 700,000 or so clones; 80% to 90% are singletons. These data were likewise used in another study, on human thymus T cells.

Sample: thymocytes. These TCRs come from a girl under three years old with a congenital heart defect.

Worth noting for this clone: Germline and junction disagree at one end, which may indicate a read error. V and J are TRBV6-4 and TRBJ1-1, with 7 bases fitting TRBD1. Germline CDR1 reads MRHNA; CDR2 reads SNTAGT. There are 14 residues in the CDR3. DNA of the CDR3: TGTGCCAGCAGTGAATTCCGCCCCGGACAGGTCGTTATCTTT. Translated, it gives CASSEFRPGQVVIF.

The chain has TRBV2 and TRBJ2-5; 8 bases match TRBD2. The CDR3 is made up of 17 amino acids. V gave up 1 base and J gave up 5 bases; unmatched junction bases: 12. Germline V gene data show CDR1 as SNHLY and CDR2 as FYNNEI. The CDR3 region is CASSEEGLGSPEETQYF. The DNA of the CDR3 is TGTGCCAGCAGTGAAGAGGGACTAGGGAGCCCTGAGGAGACCCAGTACTTC.

The rearrangement links TRBV7-2 to TRBJ1-6, with D unclear. The germline V and J ends were trimmed by 1 base and 0 bases, with 10 bases remaining between them. Germline CDR1 SGHTA, CDR2 FQGNSA. The CDR3 has 17 amino acids. CDR3 residues: CASSLEGRSSYNSPLHF. CDR3 coding DNA: TGTGCCAGCAGCTTAGAAGGTCGGAGCTCCTATAATTCACCCCTCCACTTT.

The chain uses TRBV9 and TRBJ2-7; unclear D gene. CDR1 is SGDLS and CDR2 is YYNGEE in the germline V gene. The CDR3 spans 14 residues. V dropped 2 bases and J dropped 3 bases, with 12 bases sitting between them. CDR3 region: CASSVDKKVYEQYF. The CDR3 nucleotides are TGTGCCAGCAGCGTTGACAAAAAGGTCTACGAGCAGTACTTC.

The chain carries TRBV4-3 and TRBJ2-3; no definite D call. The CDR3 loop spans 15 amino acids. V lost 2 bases, J lost 0 bases, and 9 bases lay in between. Looked up from germline, CDR1 is LGHNA and CDR2 is YSLEER. The CDR3 loop reads CASSQLSSSTDTQYF. The CDR3 DNA sequence: TGCGCCAGCAGCCAATTATCCTCTAGCACAGATACGCAGTATTTT.

In the case of this clone: Other DNA sequences in this specimen translate into the identical CDR3. V and J are TRBV27 and TRBJ2-1; 8 bases align to TRBD1. The CDR3 extends over 15 amino acids. Germline V gene data show CDR1 as MNHEY and CDR2 as SMNVEV (reference sequence). V lost 3 bases to trimming and J lost 4 bases; unmatched junction nucleotides: 5. Here the CDR3 reads CASSLDRVRYNEQFF. CDR3 sequence (DNA): TGTGCCAGCAGTTTGGACAGGGTCAGGTACAATGAGCAGTTCTTC.

V and J are TRBV4-1 and TRBJ2-3; no reliable D call. The V gene lost 4 bases and the J gene lost 0 bases, with 5 bases spanning the gap. The CDR3 runs to 13 residues. CDR1 and CDR2 (germline): MGHRA, YSYEKL. CDR3 DNA sequence: TGCGCCAGCAGCCGGAGCAGCACAGATACGCAGTATTTT. Protein sequence: CASSRSSTDTQYF.

The J gene is TRBJ1-1, the V gene TRBV5-6, with D possibly TRBD1 on 5 matching bases. Germline V gene sequence: CDR1 SGHDT, CDR2 YYEEEE. This CDR3 spans 16 amino acids. The V and J ends lost 3 bases and 4 bases respectively, with 19 bases between them. The CDR3 is CASSSGGGGRGTEAFF. Written as DNA, the CDR3 is TGTGCCAGCAGCTCTGGCGGGGGTGGTCGGGGCACTGAAGCTTTCTTT.

Notes on this clone: An end of the junction differs from the germline gene, which may be a read error. V and J are TRBV7-7 and TRBJ2-2, with TRBD2 as a possible D gene (6 bases). From germline, CDR1 is SSHAT and CDR2 FNYEAQ (reference sequence). The CDR3 covers 16 residues. CDR3 residues: CASSLDRAGNTGELFF. The CDR3 DNA follows: TGTGCTAGCAGCTTAGATCGAGCGGGGAACACCGGGGAGCTGTTTTTT.

This clone was recorded once. V and J are TRBV2 and TRBJ1-3; no reliable D call. The length of the CDR3 is 13 residues. Germline V gene sequence: CDR1 SNHLY, CDR2 FYNNEI. V was cut by 8 bases and J by 0 bases, with 8 bases left in between. CDR3: CASVWSSGNTIYF. Written as DNA, the CDR3 is TGTGCCAGCGTCTGGAGCTCTGGAAACACCATATATTTT.

This chain connects TRBV5-1 to TRBJ1-4; D is uncertain. Looked up from germline, CDR1 is SGHRS and CDR2 is YFSETQ. V gave up 0 bases and J gave up 8 bases, with 14 bases separating them. The CDR3 loop spans 15 amino acids. CDR3 loop: CASSLDTASGEKLFF. In nucleotides, the CDR3 is TGCGCCAGCAGCTTGGATACAGCGTCGGGGGAAAAACTGTTTTTT.

J is TRBJ1-1 and V is TRBV7-9; tentatively, D is TRBD1 (6 bases). From germline, CDR1 is SEHNR and CDR2 FQNEAQ (reference sequence). This CDR3 contains 18 residues. Between the trimmed V and J ends, which lost 0 bases and 3 bases, there was a span of 20 bases. The CDR3 DNA reads as TGTGCCAGCAGCTTAGCGCATGGGGGCCCCGCGACGGACACTGAAGCTTTCTTT. Translating gives CASSLAHGGPATDTEAFF.

The V call is TRBV5-1, the J call TRBJ2-5; tentative D call: TRBD1 (6 bases). The V gene's germline CDR1 is SGHRS and CDR2 YFSETQ. Trimming cost V 3 bases and J 5 bases, with 11 bases left between them. The length of the CDR3 is 13 residues. CDR3 in DNA: TGCGCCAGCAGCTCCAGGGGTAAGGAGACCCAGTACTTC. Amino acid sequence: CASSSRGKETQYF.

The chain links TRBV14 to TRBJ1-2; 9 bases match TRBD1. The CDR3 spans 14 residues. With 4 bases clipped from V and 8 bases from J, the junction kept 8 bases outside the gene matches. CDR1 and CDR2 (germline): SGHDN, FVKESK. The CDR3 DNA reads as TGTGCCAGCAGCCGCTCGACAGGGGGAGGCGGCTACACCTTC. It is translated as CASSRSTGGGGYTF.

The chain uses TRBV28 and TRBJ2-2; weak D call: TRBD1 (7 bases). Germline CDR1 MDHEN, CDR2 SYDVKM. V was trimmed by 5 bases and J by 7 bases, leaving 20 bases between them. The CDR3 has 16 residues. CDR3 protein: CASSGGRGAYDGELFF. CDR3 sequence (DNA): TGTGCCAGCAGTGGGGGCAGGGGGGCGTATGACGGGGAGCTGTTTTTT.

The chain links TRBV5-8 to TRBJ1-5, with unresolved D. Trimming removed 3 bases at V and 3 bases at J, with 13 bases between. This CDR3 is 15 amino acids long. Germline V gives CDR1 SGHTS, CDR2 YDEGEE. The DNA of the CDR3 is TGTGCCAGCAGCTCCACCCCAGGCTACAATCAGCCCCAGCATTTT. As protein: CASSSTPGYNQPQHF. The whole variable domain, filled in from reference TRBV5-8 and TRBJ1-5, reads EAGVTQSPTHLIKTRGQQATLRCSPISGHTSVYWYQQALGLGLQFLLWYDEGEERNRGNFPPRFSGRQFPNYSSELNVNALELEDSALYLCASSSTPGYNQPQHFGDGTRLSIL.

The chain is built from TRBV7-2 and TRBJ1-6; perhaps TRBD1 as D (5 bases). The germline CDR1 and CDR2 sequences are SGHTA and FQGNSA. The CDR3 length is 16 residues. The germline V and J ends were trimmed by 7 bases and 7 bases, with 20 bases remaining between them. The chain's CDR3 is CASNRGEGFSNSPLHF. The CDR3, as DNA: TGTGCCAGCAACCGAGGGGAGGGGTTTTCGAATTCACCCCTCCACTTT.

The chain has TRBV5-1 and TRBJ1-1; possibly TRBD1 for D (6 bases). The V gene's germline CDR1 is SGHRS and CDR2 YFSETQ. CDR3 length: 18 residues. Trimming stripped 7 bases from V and 0 bases from J, with 25 bases between. The CDR3 protein is CASGAWMSQGPMNTEAFF. For the CDR3, the DNA is TGCGCCAGCGGAGCTTGGATGTCGCAGGGGCCCATGAACACTGAAGCTTTCTTT.

The rearrangement uses TRBV7-9 and TRBJ1-4, with D possibly being TRBD1 (5 bases). Deletions cut 4 bases from V and 7 bases from J, with 10 bases between. This CDR3 is 13 amino acids long. Germline V gives CDR1 SEHNR, CDR2 FQNEAQ (reference sequence). In nucleotides, the CDR3 is TGTGCCAGCAGCTGGCAGGGTTTTGAAAAACTGTTTTTT. It is translated as CASSWQGFEKLFF. The full variable domain, with the rest looked up from reference TRBV7-9 and TRBJ1-4, is DTGVSQNPRHKITKRGQNVTFRCDPISEHNRLYWYRQTLGQGPEFLTYFQNEAQLEKSRLLSDRFSAERPKGSFSTLEIQRTEQGDSAMYLCASSWQGFEKLFFGSGTQLSVL.

This chain connects TRBV5-6 to TRBJ2-2, with D perhaps matching TRBD1 (5 bases). The CDR3 sequence is 15 residues long. Germline V lookup: CDR1 SGHDT, CDR2 YYEEEE. With 2 bases removed from V and 0 bases from J, the gap between germline ends came to 8 bases. The CDR3 region is CASSFRASNTGELFF. In nucleotides, the CDR3 is TGTGCCAGCAGCTTCAGGGCGTCGAACACCGGGGAGCTGTTTTTT.